Following are 15 T cell receptor beta chains from one sample sequenced in a study of cytomegalovirus exposure and HLA in healthy donors. The repertoire was sequenced with immunoSEQ multiplex PCR; TCRdb's copy has only in-frame clones and lacks some. Here the sample spans approximately 160,000 clones, roughly 90% being singletons. The specimen was PBMCs. The receptors derive from a woman aged 18-30 years in good health and CMV-seropositive.

V usage is TRBV7-2 and J usage is TRBJ2-7; 7 bases are shared with TRBD1. After removal of 5 bases from V and 5 bases from J, the junction contained 9 bases not matched to a gene. The CDR3 sequence is 14 residues long. Per germline, CDR1 SGHTA and CDR2 FQGNSA. CDR3 DNA sequence: TGTGCCAGCAGCCCTATCACAGGGGCCAACGAGCAGTACTTC. Translation gives CASSPITGANEQYF.

V and J are TRBV19 and TRBJ2-7; TRBD1 matches 8 bases. The CDR3 totals 14 residues. V lost 11 bases to trimming and J lost 7 bases; unmatched junction nucleotides: 16. The germline V gene encodes CDR1 LNHDA and CDR2 SQIVND (reference sequence). The CDR3 DNA reads as TGTGCCGGACCCCGCCGGGACAGGAATGAAGAGCAGTACTTC. Translation gives CAGPRRDRNEEQYF.

This clone was detected a few times. The chain employs TRBV30 and TRBJ1-1; no reliable D call. Per the germline V gene, CDR1 is GTSNPN and CDR2 is SVGIG (reference sequence). The CDR3 runs to 13 residues. V was shortened by 0 bases and J by 5 bases, with 10 bases between the two germline ends. The DNA of the CDR3 is TGTGCCTGGAGTGTACACAGTGGTACTGAAGCTTTCTTT. It is translated as CAWSVHSGTEAFF.

The chain links TRBV4-3 to TRBJ2-1; 8 nucleotides line up with TRBD2. This CDR3 region has 17 residues. V was pared by 0 bases and J by 8 bases, with 12 bases of the junction left unmatched. Germline-derived CDR1 and CDR2 are LGHNA and YSLEER. CDR3 sequence reads: CASSQDVGREGIHEQFF. CDR3 sequence (DNA): TGCGCCAGCAGCCAAGATGTAGGCCGGGAGGGCATCCATGAGCAGTTCTTC.

The CDR3 DNA reads TGTGCCAGCTCACCCCCCTTGGTAGACATTCAGTACTTC. Translated, it gives CASSPPLVDIQYF. This chain links TRBV18 with TRBJ2-4, with D uncertain. CDR3 length: 13 residues. Germline V gives CDR1 KGHSH, CDR2 LQKENI. V was pared by 3 bases and J by 8 bases, with 11 bases between.

CDR3 nucleotide sequence: TGCGCCAGCAGCCCCCGACAGGGGGCCTACGAGCAGTACTTC. Protein: CASSPRQGAYEQYF. This rearrangement joins TRBV4-1 to TRBJ2-7; 9 nucleotides agree with TRBD1. This CDR3 contains 14 residues. Germline trimming cut 4 bases from V and 2 bases from J; bases unmatched to any gene: 3. In germline, CDR1 is MGHRA, CDR2 YSYEKL.

This clone was observed once. The V gene is TRBV14, the J gene TRBJ2-1, with D unresolved. V was cut by 3 bases and J by 5 bases, with 14 bases left in between. Germline V gene sequence: CDR1 SGHDN, CDR2 FVKESK. The CDR3 consists of 15 residues. The CDR3 bases are TGTGCCAGCAGCCACATAACCAGCGCGGACAATGAGCAGTTCTTC. Translating gives CASSHITSADNEQFF.

Concerning this clone: Within the sample, other DNA sequences also encode this same CDR3. This chain joins TRBV20-1 and TRBJ1-2; TRBD1 matches 7 bases. The germline CDR1 and CDR2 sequences are DFQATT and SNEGSKA (reference sequence). Trimming took 4 bases from V and 4 from J; bases not matched to a gene: 0. CDR3 length: 11 amino acids. The CDR3 spells CSANRGYGYTF. The CDR3 region has the DNA TGCAGTGCTAACAGGGGCTATGGCTACACCTTC.

The gene calls are TRBV2 and TRBJ2-2; 7 bases agree with TRBD1. The junction had 4 bases not matched to a gene; V was cut back by 6 bases and J by 6 bases. CDR1 and CDR2 (germline): SNHLY, FYNNEI. The CDR3 runs to 13 residues. The DNA of the CDR3 is TGTGCCAGCAGATATGGACAGGCCGGGGAGCTGTTTTTT. Its translation: CASRYGQAGELFF.

The rearrangement uses TRBV11-3 and TRBJ1-5; 10 nucleotides line up with TRBD1. Germline V gives CDR1 SGHNT, CDR2 YENEEA. V was pared by 5 bases and J by 2 bases, with 6 bases of the junction left unmatched. The CDR3 is made up of 16 amino acids. For the CDR3, the DNA is TGTGCCAGCAGCCGCCGACAGGGGGCGGGCAATCAGCCCCAGCATTTT. Translated, it gives CASSRRQGAGNQPQHF.

The V and J genes are TRBV6-1 and TRBJ2-7; no reliable D call. V lost 0 bases to trimming and J lost 5 bases, with 5 bases between them. CDR1 MNHNS and CDR2 SASEGT come from the germline V gene. This CDR3 has 12 amino acids. The CDR3 DNA is TGTGCCAGCAGTGAAGCACAGAACGAGCAGTACTTC. Translated: CASSEAQNEQYF.

The chain is built from TRBV19 and TRBJ2-3; TRBD1 matches 9 bases. Germline trimming cut 6 bases from V and 4 bases from J; bases unmatched to any gene: 5. The CDR3 contains 14 residues. CDR1 LNHDA and CDR2 SQIVND come from the germline V gene (reference sequence). The CDR3 DNA reads TGTGCCAGTAGAGGACAGGGGACCTCAGATACGCAGTATTTT. This sequence encodes CASRGQGTSDTQYF.

This rearrangement joins TRBV7-2 to TRBJ1-5, with D unclear. Trimming pared 8 bases from V and 4 bases from J, leaving 12 bases between. This CDR3 has 13 residues. The germline CDR1 and CDR2 sequences are SGHTA and FQGNSA. The CDR3: CASRFQTNQPQHF. CDR3 DNA: TGTGCCAGCCGGTTCCAAACTAATCAGCCCCAGCATTTT.

This chain links TRBV28 with TRBJ1-3; 7 nucleotides align to TRBD1. Looked up from germline, CDR1 is MDHEN and CDR2 is SYDVKM. The CDR3 totals 17 residues. With 5 bases clipped from V and 2 bases from J, the junction kept 12 bases outside the gene matches. The CDR3 DNA reads TGTGCCAGCAGTGCTAACCCCGGGACAGCTACTGGAAACACCATATATTTT. It yields the protein CASSANPGTATGNTIYF.

This clone was counted ten times or more. As DNA, the CDR3 is TGTGCCAGCAGCTCGATCGGGGGGGAGCCCTACGAGCAGTACTTC. Its protein is CASSSIGGEPYEQYF. The chain combines TRBV7-9 with TRBJ2-7; 8 bases fit TRBD2. The CDR3 runs to 15 residues. Germline loops: CDR1 SEHNR, CDR2 FQNEAQ (reference sequence). V trimming: 4 bases; J trimming: 2 bases; junction bases outside the gene matches: 7.